Listed here are 25 T cell receptor beta chains from one sample, sequenced in a study of early T cells in non-severe SARS-CoV-2 infection. MiXCR, run by TCRdb on the 5' RACE reads, gives a single entry per CDR3 protein. The sample shows about 71,000 distinct CDR3 sequences, 12% to 15% of them seen only once. Sequences were obtained from whole blood. The origin of the receptors is an adult who was a healthcare worker with PCR-confirmed SARS-CoV-2 infection or an uninfected control (not recorded which).

The chain uses TRBV20-1 and TRBJ1-2, with D tentatively TRBD1 (5 bases). CDR1 and CDR2 (germline): DFQATT, SNEGSKA (reference sequence). Between the trimmed V and J ends, which lost 3 bases and 0 bases, there was a span of 11 bases. CDR3 length: 14 amino acids. This CDR3 is CSASAGGANYGYTF. The CDR3 DNA is TGCAGTGCTAGTGCGGGGGGAGCTAACTATGGCTACACCTTC.

The chain recombines TRBV11-2 with TRBJ1-2; 8 bases are a match to TRBD1. Germline CDR1 and CDR2: SGHAT and FQNNGV. CDR3 length: 14 amino acids. Trimming at V came to 5 bases and at J to 1 base, leaving 3 bases not matched to a gene. The CDR3: CASSEDRVNYGYTF. The DNA for the CDR3 is TGTGCCAGCAGCGAGGACAGGGTTAACTATGGCTACACCTTC.

This clonotype was found a few times. This rearrangement joins TRBV28 to TRBJ2-7, with 13 bases identical to TRBD2. Germline-derived CDR1 and CDR2 are MDHEN and SYDVKM. CDR3 length: 14 amino acids. Unmatched junction bases numbered 3, after V lost 6 bases and J lost 4 bases. DNA for the CDR3: TGTGCCAGCAGCACTAGCGGGGGGGTTTACGAGCAGTACTTC. Translation: CASSTSGGVYEQYF.

The chain is built from TRBV7-9 and TRBJ2-1, with D perhaps assigned TRBD1 or TRBD2 (6 bases each). V was trimmed by 6 bases and J by 5 bases, leaving 17 bases between them. CDR1 SEHNR and CDR2 FQNEAQ come from the germline V gene (reference sequence). CDR3 length: 15 amino acids. DNA for the CDR3: TGTGCCAGCAGACTAGCCAGGGGAGGAGACAATGAGCAGTTCTTC. Translating gives CASRLARGGDNEQFF.

This clonotype was counted at least ten times. This sequence joins TRBV7-3 and TRBJ2-1; no firm D call. Per the germline V gene, CDR1 is SGHTA and CDR2 is FQGTGA. The CDR3 has 13 amino acids. Trimming took 4 bases from V and 5 from J, leaving 9 bases between them. The CDR3 DNA reads TGTGCCAGCAGCTCCGGACGACACAATGAGCAGTTCTTC. It is translated as CASSSGRHNEQFF.

The chain uses TRBV20-1 and TRBJ1-3; 10 bases are a match to TRBD1. The trim removed 0 bases at V and 0 bases at J, leaving 17 bases unmatched. The CDR3 is 21 amino acids. Germline lookup yields CDR1 DFQATT and CDR2 SNEGSKA (reference sequence). The CDR3 sequence is CSARDQGPPGTGALSGNTIYF. As DNA, the CDR3 is TGCAGTGCTAGAGATCAAGGGCCCCCCGGGACAGGGGCCCTCTCTGGAAACACCATATATTTT.

V and J are TRBV21-1 and TRBJ2-1. TRBV21-1 is recorded as a pseudogene. This CDR3 has 13 amino acids. CDR3 in DNA: TGTGCCAGCAGCAACGGCGGACACAATGAGCAGTTCTTC. It is translated as CASSNGGHNEQFF.

The CDR3 bases are TGTGCCAGCAGCTTACTCCTCCGGGACAGGCGGAACACCGGGGAGCTGTTTTTT. Translated: CASSLLLRDRRNTGELFF. The chain couples TRBV11-2 to TRBJ2-2; 8 positions agree with TRBD1. The ends lost 2 bases at V and 1 base at J; junction bases unmatched: 9. CDR3 size: 18 residues. Germline values: CDR1 SGHAT, CDR2 FQNNGV.

This clonotype was observed many times. The V and J genes are TRBV29-1 and TRBJ1-1; D is undetermined. V was clipped by 4 bases and J by 5 bases, with 14 bases between them. CDR1 is SQVTM, CDR2 ANQGSEA, per germline. The CDR3 consists of 13 residues. CDR3 nucleotides: TGCAGCGTTGGCGTAGGGTTGAGGACTGAAGCTTTCTTT. Its translation: CSVGVGLRTEAFF.

The chain links TRBV6-6 to TRBJ2-7; the match to TRBD2 covers 7 bases. Per the germline V gene, CDR1 is MNHNY and CDR2 is SVGAGI (reference sequence). After removal of 3 bases from V and 6 bases from J, the junction contained 5 bases not matched to a gene. The CDR3 spans 13 residues. CDR3 loop: CASSYSRESEQYF. The CDR3 coding sequence is TGTGCCAGCAGTTATTCGCGGGAGAGCGAGCAGTACTTC.

The chain is built from TRBV7-6 and TRBJ2-5; 9 bases match TRBD1. The CDR3 extends over 15 amino acids. The V gene's germline CDR1 is SGHVS and CDR2 FNYEAQ. V shed 5 bases and J 5 bases; nucleotides not matched to a gene: 9. CDR3: CASSPNTGGVETQYF. The CDR3 nucleotides are TGTGCCAGCAGCCCCAATACAGGGGGCGTTGAGACCCAGTACTTC.

This clonotype was observed at least ten times. CDR3 in amino acids: CSVEDRGLYEQYF. In DNA form, the CDR3 reads TGCAGCGTTGAAGACAGGGGACTCTACGAGCAGTACTTC. This chain uses TRBV29-1 with TRBJ2-7; D is possibly TRBD1 or TRBD2 (6 bases each). The CDR3 runs to 13 residues. Germline V gene sequence: CDR1 SQVTM, CDR2 ANQGSEA. V lost 0 bases and J lost 3, with 9 bases in between.

This clonotype has only a few counts. The J gene is TRBJ2-7, the V gene TRBV5-6, with 8 positions matching TRBD1. Germline CDR1 and CDR2: SGHDT and YYEEEE. CDR3 length: 14 amino acids. Trimming removed 5 bases from V and 4 bases from J; junction bases left unmatched: 8. The CDR3 sequence: CASRTGTGGYEQYF. The CDR3 bases are TGTGCCAGCAGAACCGGGACAGGAGGATACGAGCAGTACTTC.

This chain uses TRBV7-9 with TRBJ1-1, with D maybe TRBD1 (6 bases). In germline, CDR1 is SEHNR, CDR2 FQNEAQ (reference sequence). Trimming left V 2 bases short and J 6 bases short, with 10 bases between. CDR3 length: 13 residues. The CDR3 DNA reads as TGTGCCAGCAGCTTAACAGGGTTTTCTGAAGCTTTCTTT. It is translated as CASSLTGFSEAFF.

This clonotype showed up many times. The rearrangement joins TRBV13 to TRBJ1-2; D ambiguous. V lost 2 bases to trimming and J lost 1 base, with 8 bases between them. Per germline, CDR1 PRHDT and CDR2 FYEKMQ (reference sequence). The CDR3 is 14 amino acids. DNA of the CDR3: TGTGCCAGCAGCTTACAGGAAGGTAACTATGGCTACACCTTC. Its protein is CASSLQEGNYGYTF.

This clonotype showed up just a few times. The chain links TRBV2 to TRBJ2-1; D is unresolved. This CDR3 has 11 residues. V was pared by 1 base and J by 16 bases, with 11 bases between. Germline assignment: CDR1 SNHLY and CDR2 FYNNEI. CDR3 sequence reads: CASSEVARAFF. CDR3 in DNA: TGTGCCAGCAGTGAAGTAGCCCGCGCCTTCTTC. The whole variable domain, filled in from reference TRBV2 and TRBJ2-1, reads EPEVTQTPSHQVTQMGQEVILRCVPISNHLYFYWYRQILGQKVEFLVSFYNNEISEKSEIFDDQFSVERPDGSNFTLKIRSTKLEDSAMYFCASSEVARAFFGPGTRLTVL.

This clonotype was detected only a few times. The chain couples TRBV7-2 to TRBJ1-6; 10 nucleotides line up with TRBD1. Germline V gene sequence: CDR1 SGHTA, CDR2 FQGNSA. The CDR3 spans 15 residues. J gave up 8 bases and V 5 bases, and 6 bases lay outside the gene matches. The CDR3 coding sequence is TGTGCCAGCAGCCCGGCCGGGACAGGGGATTCACCCCTCCACTTT. It is translated as CASSPAGTGDSPLHF.

This clonotype has only one observation. Since a much larger clone is just one base distant, this may be a read error. This chain uses TRBV30 with TRBJ2-3; the D gene is possibly TRBD2 (6 bases). Germline V gene sequence: CDR1 GTSNPN, CDR2 SVGIG (reference sequence). The CDR3 covers 14 residues. The DNA of the CDR3 is TGTGCCTGGAGTAAACGGGGGACCACAGATTCGCAGTATTTT. It codes for CAWSKRGTTDSQYF. The full variable domain, completed using reference TRBV30 and TRBJ2-3, is SQTIHQWPATLVQPVGSPLSLECTVEGTSNPNLYWYRQAAGRGLQLLFYSVGIGQISSEVPQNLSASRPQDRQFILSSKKLLLSDSGFYLCAWSKRGTTDSQYFGPGTRLTVL.

In this sample, this clonotype turned up a few times. The chain links TRBV29-1 to TRBJ2-7; D ambiguous. V was clipped by 4 bases and J by 0 bases, with 10 bases between them. Germline loops: CDR1 SQVTM, CDR2 ANQGSEA. This CDR3 has 13 amino acids. This chain's CDR3 is CSVGTANSYEQYF. DNA for the CDR3: TGCAGCGTTGGAACGGCGAACTCCTACGAGCAGTACTTC.

This clonotype was recorded many times. The chain joins TRBV28 to TRBJ1-6, with a weak D call TRBD1 (6 bases). This CDR3 comprises 18 residues. Trimming removed 6 bases at V and 0 bases at J, with 18 bases between. Germline lookup yields CDR1 MDHEN and CDR2 SYDVKM. This CDR3 is CASSRKTGRSSYNSPLHF. CDR3 in DNA: TGTGCCAGCAGCCGTAAAACAGGGAGGAGCTCCTATAATTCACCCCTCCACTTT. Combining the CDR3 with reference TRBV28 and TRBJ1-6 gives the whole variable domain DVKVTQSSRYLVKRTGEKVFLECVQDMDHENMFWYRQDPGLGLRLIYFSYDVKMKEKGDIPEGYSVSREKKERFSLILESASTNQTSMYLCASSRKTGRSSYNSPLHFGNGTRLTVT.

This clonotype was seen a handful of times. A junction boundary mismatches the germline segment, possibly from a read error. In DNA form, the CDR3 reads TGCAGTGTTAGAGGAAAGCAACCAAACCGACTAGATACGCAGTATTTT. Protein sequence: CSVRGKQPNRLDTQYF. The rearrangement uses TRBV20-1 and TRBJ2-3; D is unclear. CDR1 is DFQATT and CDR2 is SNEGSKA in the germline V gene (reference sequence). The CDR3 loop spans 16 amino acids.

The table lists this clonotype with many counts. This chain links TRBV20-1 with TRBJ2-3, with 9 bases lining up with TRBD2. J gave up 2 bases and V 2 bases, and 5 bases lay outside the gene matches. This CDR3 comprises 15 residues. Germline CDR1 reads DFQATT; CDR2 reads SNEGSKA (reference sequence). The CDR3 is CSARSSGVLTDTQYF. CDR3 in DNA: TGCAGTGCTAGATCTAGCGGGGTCCTCACAGATACGCAGTATTTT.

The J gene is TRBJ2-3, the V gene TRBV20-1; 9 nucleotides agree with TRBD2. CDR3 length equals 16 residues. Germline lookup yields CDR1 DFQATT and CDR2 SNEGSKA (reference sequence). V lost 2 bases to trimming and J lost 7 bases; unmatched junction nucleotides: 13. This CDR3 reads CSARHRARGGVNTQYF. The CDR3 DNA reads as TGCAGTGCTAGACACCGGGCGCGGGGGGGCGTTAATACGCAGTATTTT.

This clonotype was counted between two and nine times. V and J are TRBV4-1 and TRBJ1-1; D not certain. This CDR3 has 14 amino acids. V lost 1 base, J lost 3 bases, and 9 bases lay in between. Germline V gives CDR1 MGHRA, CDR2 YSYEKL. The CDR3, as DNA: TGCGCCAGCAGCCAAGGGGTAAGGGACACTGAAGCTTTCTTT. Encoded protein: CASSQGVRDTEAFF.

This clonotype was seen repeatedly, ten times or more. The J gene is TRBJ2-1, the V gene TRBV29-1, with 14 bases identical to TRBD2. CDR3 length equals 16 residues. Germline assignment: CDR1 SQVTM and CDR2 ANQGSEA. V gave up 5 bases and J gave up 4 bases; unmatched junction bases: 7. In nucleotides, the CDR3 is TGCAGCGTTAGACTAGCGGGGGGGATCTTATACAATGAGCAGTTCTTC. This codes for CSVRLAGGILYNEQFF.